This T cell receptor (beta chain) was documented in a study of shared clonotypes between healthy human individuals. With regard to this clone: Its specificity is unknown.

This CDR3 region has 12 residues. V was trimmed by 5 bases and J by 6 bases, leaving 11 bases between them. CDR1 is SGHAT, CDR2 FQNNGV, per germline. Selected positively for CCR7 and CD45RO-negative, naive CD8 cells excluded terminally differentiated effector memory CD45RA+ cells. Nashville, Tennessee was home to all donors, who were Caucasian adults. At the deep level, the assay was run. Libraries were prepared by immunoSEQ multiplex PCR; TCRdb keeps only in-frame clonotypes and omits some of them. The sample has almost 700,000 clones, under 95% seen once. Study-level points and caveats: Blood was the only sampled material, and tissue repertoires likely differ. Among donors, clonotype sharing was expected to be affected by sequencing depth.

This receptor was taken from a man aged 25 to 45 in good health. This chain joins TRBV11-2 and TRBJ2-7; D gene unclear. What was sequenced was naive CD8+ T cells sorted from blood. The CDR3 region is CASSPDTVEQYF. The DNA of the CDR3 is TGTGCCAGCAGCCCCGATACCGTCGAGCAGTACTTC.